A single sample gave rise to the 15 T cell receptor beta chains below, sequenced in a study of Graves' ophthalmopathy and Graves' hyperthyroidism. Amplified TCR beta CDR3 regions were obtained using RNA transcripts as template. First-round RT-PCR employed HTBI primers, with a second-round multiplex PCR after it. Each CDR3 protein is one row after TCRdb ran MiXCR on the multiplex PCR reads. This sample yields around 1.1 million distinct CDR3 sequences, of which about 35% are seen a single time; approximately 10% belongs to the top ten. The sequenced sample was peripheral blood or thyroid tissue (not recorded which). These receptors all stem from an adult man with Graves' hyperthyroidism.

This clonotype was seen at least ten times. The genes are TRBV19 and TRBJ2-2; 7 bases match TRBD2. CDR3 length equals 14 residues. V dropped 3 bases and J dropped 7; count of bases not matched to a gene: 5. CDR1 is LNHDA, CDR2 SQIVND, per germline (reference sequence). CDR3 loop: CASSMRLAGGELFF. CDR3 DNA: TGTGCCAGTAGTATGAGACTAGCAGGCGGGGAGCTGTTTTTT.

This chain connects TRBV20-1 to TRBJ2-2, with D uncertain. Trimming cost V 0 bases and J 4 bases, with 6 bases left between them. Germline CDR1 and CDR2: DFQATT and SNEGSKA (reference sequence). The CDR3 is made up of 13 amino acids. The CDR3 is CSARDLITGELFF. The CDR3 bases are TGCAGTGCTAGAGATCTGATCACCGGGGAGCTGTTTTTT.

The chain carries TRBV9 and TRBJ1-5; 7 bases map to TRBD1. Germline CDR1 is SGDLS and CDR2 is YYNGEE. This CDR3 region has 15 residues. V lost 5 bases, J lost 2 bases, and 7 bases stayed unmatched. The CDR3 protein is CASSRSGGRNQPQHF. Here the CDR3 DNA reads TGTGCCAGCAGTCGCTCAGGGGGTCGCAATCAGCCCCAGCATTTT.

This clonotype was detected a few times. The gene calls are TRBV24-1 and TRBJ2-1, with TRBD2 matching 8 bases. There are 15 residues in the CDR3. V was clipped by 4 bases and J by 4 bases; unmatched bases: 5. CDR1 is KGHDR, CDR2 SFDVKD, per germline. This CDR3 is CATSDPSGRYNEQFF. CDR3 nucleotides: TGTGCCACCAGTGACCCTAGCGGGCGTTACAATGAGCAGTTCTTC.

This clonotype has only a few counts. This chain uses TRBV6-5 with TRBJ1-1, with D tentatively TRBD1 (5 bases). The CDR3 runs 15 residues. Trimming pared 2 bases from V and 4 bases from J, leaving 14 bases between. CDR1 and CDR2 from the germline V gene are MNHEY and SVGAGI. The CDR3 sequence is CASSYTTVGATEAFF. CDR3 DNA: TGTGCCAGCAGTTACACGACGGTTGGGGCCACTGAAGCTTTCTTT.

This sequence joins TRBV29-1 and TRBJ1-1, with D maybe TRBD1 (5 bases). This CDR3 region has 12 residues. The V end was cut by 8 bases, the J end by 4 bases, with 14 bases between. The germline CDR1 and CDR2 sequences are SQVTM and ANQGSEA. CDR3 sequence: CSLSGWSTEAFF. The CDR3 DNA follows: TGCAGCTTGTCAGGGTGGAGCACTGAAGCTTTCTTT.

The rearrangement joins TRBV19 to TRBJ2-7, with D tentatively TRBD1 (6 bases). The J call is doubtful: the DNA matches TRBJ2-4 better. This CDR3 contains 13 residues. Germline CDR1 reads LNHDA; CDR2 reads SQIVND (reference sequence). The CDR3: CASSILAGDIQYF. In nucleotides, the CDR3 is TGTGCCAGTAGTATATTGGCAGGGGACATTCAGTACTTC.

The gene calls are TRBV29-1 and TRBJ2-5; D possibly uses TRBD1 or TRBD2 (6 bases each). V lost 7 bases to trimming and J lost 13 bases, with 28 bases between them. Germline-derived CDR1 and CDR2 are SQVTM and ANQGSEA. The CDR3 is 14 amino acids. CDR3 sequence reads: CSARLRGRREARYF. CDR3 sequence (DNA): TGCAGCGCCAGACTTCGGGGGCGAAGGGAGGCCCGGTACTTC.

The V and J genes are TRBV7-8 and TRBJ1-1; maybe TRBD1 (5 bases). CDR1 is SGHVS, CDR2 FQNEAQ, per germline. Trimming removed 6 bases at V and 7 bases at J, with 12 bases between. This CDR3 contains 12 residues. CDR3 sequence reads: CASSGGGNEAFF. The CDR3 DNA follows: TGTGCCAGCAGTGGGGGGGGGAATGAAGCTTTCTTT. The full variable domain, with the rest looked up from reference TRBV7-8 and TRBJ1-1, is GAGVSQSPRYKVAKRGQDVALRCDPISGHVSLFWYQQALGQGPEFLTYFQNEAQLDKSGLPSDRFFAERPEGSVSTLKIQRTQQEDSAVYLCASSGGGNEAFFGQGTRLTVV.

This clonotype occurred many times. The CDR3 DNA reads TGTGCCAGCAGCTTAGGCGCCGGAAATAATTCACCCCTCCACTTT. Protein sequence: CASSLGAGNNSPLHF. The chain couples TRBV13 to TRBJ1-6; D gene unclear. The CDR3 covers 15 residues. Trimming cost V 0 bases and J 5 bases, with 8 bases left between them. Germline V gives CDR1 PRHDT, CDR2 FYEKMQ (reference sequence).

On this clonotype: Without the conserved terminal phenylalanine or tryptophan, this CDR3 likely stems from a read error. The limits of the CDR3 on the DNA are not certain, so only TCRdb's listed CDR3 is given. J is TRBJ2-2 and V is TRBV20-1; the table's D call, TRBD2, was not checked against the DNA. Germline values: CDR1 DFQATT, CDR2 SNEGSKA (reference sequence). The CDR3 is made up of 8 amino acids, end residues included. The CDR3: CSARDGGA.

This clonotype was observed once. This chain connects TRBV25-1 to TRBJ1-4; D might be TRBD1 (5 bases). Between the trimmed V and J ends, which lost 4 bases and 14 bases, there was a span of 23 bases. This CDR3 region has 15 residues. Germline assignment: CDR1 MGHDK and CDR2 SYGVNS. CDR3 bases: TGTGCCAGCAGTGCGGGGCGGTCCCAGCGGGATTGGCTGTTTTTT. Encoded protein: CASSAGRSQRDWLFF.

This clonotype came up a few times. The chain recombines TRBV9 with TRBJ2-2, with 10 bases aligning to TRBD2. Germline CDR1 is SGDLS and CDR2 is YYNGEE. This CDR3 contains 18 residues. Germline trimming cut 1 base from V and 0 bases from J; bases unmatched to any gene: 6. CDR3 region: CASSVLASGGANTGELFF. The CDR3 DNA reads TGTGCCAGCAGCGTACTTGCTAGCGGGGGCGCGAACACCGGGGAGCTGTTTTTT.

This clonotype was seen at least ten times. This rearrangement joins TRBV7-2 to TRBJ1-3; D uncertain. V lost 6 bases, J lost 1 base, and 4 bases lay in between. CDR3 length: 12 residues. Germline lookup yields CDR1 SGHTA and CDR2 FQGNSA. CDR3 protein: CASRESGNTIYF. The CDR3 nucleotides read TGTGCCAGCAGGGAATCTGGAAACACCATATATTTT.

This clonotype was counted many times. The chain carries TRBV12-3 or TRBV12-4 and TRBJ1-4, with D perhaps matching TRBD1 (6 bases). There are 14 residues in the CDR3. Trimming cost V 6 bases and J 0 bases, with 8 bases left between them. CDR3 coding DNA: TGTGCCAGCAGCGAGGGGGCAACTAATGAAAAACTGTTTTTT. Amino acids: CASSEGATNEKLFF.